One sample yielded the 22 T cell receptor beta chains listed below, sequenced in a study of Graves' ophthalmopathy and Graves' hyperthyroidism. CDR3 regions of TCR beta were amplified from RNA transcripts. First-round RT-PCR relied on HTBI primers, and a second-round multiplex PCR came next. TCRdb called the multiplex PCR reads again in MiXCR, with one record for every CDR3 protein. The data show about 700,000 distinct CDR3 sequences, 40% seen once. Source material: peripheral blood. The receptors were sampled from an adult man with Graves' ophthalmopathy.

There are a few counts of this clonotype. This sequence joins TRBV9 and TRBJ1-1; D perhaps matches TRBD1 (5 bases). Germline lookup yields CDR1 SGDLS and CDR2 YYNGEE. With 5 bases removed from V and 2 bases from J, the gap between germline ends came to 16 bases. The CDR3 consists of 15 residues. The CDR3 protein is CASSYSRDHNTEAFF. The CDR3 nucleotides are TGTGCCAGCAGTTACTCGCGGGACCATAACACTGAAGCTTTCTTT.

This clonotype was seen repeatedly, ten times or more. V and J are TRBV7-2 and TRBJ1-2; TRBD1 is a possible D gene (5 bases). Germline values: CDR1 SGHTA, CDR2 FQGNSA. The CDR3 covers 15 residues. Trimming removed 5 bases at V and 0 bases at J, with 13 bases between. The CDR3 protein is CASSAGVRANYGYTF. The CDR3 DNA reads TGTGCCAGCAGCGCGGGGGTCAGGGCTAACTATGGCTACACCTTC.

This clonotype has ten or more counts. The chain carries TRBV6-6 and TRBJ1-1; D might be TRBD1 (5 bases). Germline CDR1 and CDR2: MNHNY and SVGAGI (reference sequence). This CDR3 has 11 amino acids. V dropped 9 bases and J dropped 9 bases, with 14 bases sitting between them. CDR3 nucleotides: TGTGCCAGTACAGACCGGACAAAAGCTTTCTTT. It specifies CASTDRTKAFF.

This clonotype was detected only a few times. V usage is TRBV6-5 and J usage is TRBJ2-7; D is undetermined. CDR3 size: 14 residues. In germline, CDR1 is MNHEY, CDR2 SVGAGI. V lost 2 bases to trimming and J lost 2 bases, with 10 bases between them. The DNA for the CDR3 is TGTGCCAGCAGTTACACTGGGGAAACCTACGAGCAGTACTTC. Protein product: CASSYTGETYEQYF.

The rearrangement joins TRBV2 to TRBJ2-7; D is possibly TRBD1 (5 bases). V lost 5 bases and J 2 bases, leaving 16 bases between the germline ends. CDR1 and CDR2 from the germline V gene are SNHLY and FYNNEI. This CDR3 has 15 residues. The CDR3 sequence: CASSTPQGSPYEQYF. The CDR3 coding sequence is TGTGCCAGCAGTACTCCCCAGGGTTCGCCCTACGAGCAGTACTTC.

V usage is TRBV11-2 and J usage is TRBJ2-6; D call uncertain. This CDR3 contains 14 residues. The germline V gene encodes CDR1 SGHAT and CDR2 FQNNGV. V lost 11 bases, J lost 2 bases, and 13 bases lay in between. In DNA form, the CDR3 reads TGTGCCTGGAGTTCTGGGCCTGGGGCCAACGTCCTGACTTTC. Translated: CAWSSGPGANVLTF.

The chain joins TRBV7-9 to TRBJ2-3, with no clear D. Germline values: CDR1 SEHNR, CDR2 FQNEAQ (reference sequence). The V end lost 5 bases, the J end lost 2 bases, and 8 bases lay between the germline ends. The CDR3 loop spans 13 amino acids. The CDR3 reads CASSLWVTDTQYF. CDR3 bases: TGTGCCAGCAGCCTCTGGGTCACAGATACGCAGTATTTT.

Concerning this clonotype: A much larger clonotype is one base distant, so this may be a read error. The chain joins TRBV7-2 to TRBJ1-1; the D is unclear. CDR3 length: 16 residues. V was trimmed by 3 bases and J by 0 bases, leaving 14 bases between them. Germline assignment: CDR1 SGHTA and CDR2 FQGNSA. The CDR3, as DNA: TGTGCCAGCAGCTTTCAGGTGGGAGCGATGAACACTGAAGCTTTCTTT. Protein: CASSFQVGAMNTEAFF. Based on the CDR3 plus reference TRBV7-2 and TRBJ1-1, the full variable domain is GAGVSQSPSNKVTEKGKDVELRCDPISGHTALYWYRQSLGQGLEFLIYFQGNSAPDKSGLPSDRFSAERTGGSVSTLTIQRTQQEDSAVYLCASSFQVGAMNTEAFFGQGTRLTVV.

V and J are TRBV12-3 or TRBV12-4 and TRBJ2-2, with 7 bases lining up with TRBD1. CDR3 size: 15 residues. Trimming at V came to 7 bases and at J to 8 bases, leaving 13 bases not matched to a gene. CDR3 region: CASNGPTGRWGELFF. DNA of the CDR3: TGTGCCAGCAATGGGCCGACAGGGCGGTGGGGGGAGCTGTTTTTT.

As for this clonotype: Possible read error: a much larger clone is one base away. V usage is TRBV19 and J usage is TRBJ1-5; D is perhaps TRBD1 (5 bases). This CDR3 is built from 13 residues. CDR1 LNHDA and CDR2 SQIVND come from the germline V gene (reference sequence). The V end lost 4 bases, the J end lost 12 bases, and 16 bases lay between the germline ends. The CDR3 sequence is CASSSTGQALQHF. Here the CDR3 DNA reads TGTGCCAGTAGTAGTACAGGTCAGGCGCTCCAGCATTTT.

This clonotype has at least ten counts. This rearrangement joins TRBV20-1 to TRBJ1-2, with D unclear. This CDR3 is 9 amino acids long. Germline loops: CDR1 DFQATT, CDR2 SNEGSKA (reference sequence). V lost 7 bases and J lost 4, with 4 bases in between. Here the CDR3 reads CSGSYGYTF. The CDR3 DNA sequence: TGCAGTGGTTCCTATGGCTACACCTTC.

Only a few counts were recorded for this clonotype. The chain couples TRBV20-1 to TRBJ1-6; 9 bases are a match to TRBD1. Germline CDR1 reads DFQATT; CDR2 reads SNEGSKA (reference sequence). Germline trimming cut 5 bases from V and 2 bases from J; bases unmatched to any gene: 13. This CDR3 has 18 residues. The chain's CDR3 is CSAPDQSTGGTYNSPLHF. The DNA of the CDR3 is TGCAGTGCTCCCGACCAGTCCACAGGGGGCACCTATAATTCACCCCTCCACTTT.

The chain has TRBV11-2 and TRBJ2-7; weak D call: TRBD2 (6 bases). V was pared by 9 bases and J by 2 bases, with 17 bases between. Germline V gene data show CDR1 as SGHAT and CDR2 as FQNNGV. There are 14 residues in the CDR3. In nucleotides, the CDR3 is TGTGCCAGTAGCGGACGGGACGGCACCTACGAGCAGTACTTC. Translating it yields CASSGRDGTYEQYF.

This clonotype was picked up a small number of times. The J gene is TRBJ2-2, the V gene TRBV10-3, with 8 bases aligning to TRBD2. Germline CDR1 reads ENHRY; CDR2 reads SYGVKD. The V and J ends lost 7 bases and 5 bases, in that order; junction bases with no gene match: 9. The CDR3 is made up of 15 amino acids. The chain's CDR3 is CAITPSGGRTGELFF. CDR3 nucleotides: TGTGCCATCACCCCCAGCGGGGGTCGGACCGGGGAGCTGTTTTTT.

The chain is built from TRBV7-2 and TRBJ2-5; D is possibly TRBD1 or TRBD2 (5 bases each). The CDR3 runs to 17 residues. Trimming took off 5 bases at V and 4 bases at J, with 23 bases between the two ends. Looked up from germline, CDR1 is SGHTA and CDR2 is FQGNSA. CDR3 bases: TGTGCCAGCAGCCCACTGGGACGAGGTGGTGACGCAGAGACCCAGTACTTC. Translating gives CASSPLGRGGDAETQYF.

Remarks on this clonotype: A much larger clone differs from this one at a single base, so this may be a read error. Here the CDR3 reads CATSQWAGGNQPQHF. CDR3 DNA: TGTGCCACCAGCCAGTGGGCAGGGGGGAATCAGCCCCAGCATTTT. The chain carries TRBV15 and TRBJ1-5, with 7 bases fitting TRBD1. The trim removed 5 bases at V and 4 bases at J, leaving 8 bases unmatched. The CDR3 runs 15 residues. CDR1 is LNHNV, CDR2 YYDKDF, per germline (reference sequence).

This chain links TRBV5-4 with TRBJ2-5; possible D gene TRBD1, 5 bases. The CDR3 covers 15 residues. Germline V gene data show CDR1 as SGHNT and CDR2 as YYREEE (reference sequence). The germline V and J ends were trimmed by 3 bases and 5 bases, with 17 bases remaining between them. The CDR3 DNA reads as TGTGCCAGCAGCTACGATCCCTTAGCAGGGGAGACCCAGTACTTC. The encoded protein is CASSYDPLAGETQYF.

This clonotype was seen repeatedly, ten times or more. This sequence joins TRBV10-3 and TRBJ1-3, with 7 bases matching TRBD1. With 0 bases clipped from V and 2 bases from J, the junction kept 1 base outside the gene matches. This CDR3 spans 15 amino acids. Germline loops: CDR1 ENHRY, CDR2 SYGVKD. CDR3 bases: TGTGCCATCAGTGAGTCCACAGGGGCTGGAAACACCATATATTTT. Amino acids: CAISESTGAGNTIYF.

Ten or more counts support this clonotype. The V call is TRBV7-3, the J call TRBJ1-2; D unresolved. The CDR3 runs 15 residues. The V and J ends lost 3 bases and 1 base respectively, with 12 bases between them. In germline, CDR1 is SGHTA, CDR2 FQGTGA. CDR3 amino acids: CASSLQADLNYGYTF. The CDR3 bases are TGTGCCAGCAGCTTGCAGGCGGATCTTAACTATGGCTACACCTTC.

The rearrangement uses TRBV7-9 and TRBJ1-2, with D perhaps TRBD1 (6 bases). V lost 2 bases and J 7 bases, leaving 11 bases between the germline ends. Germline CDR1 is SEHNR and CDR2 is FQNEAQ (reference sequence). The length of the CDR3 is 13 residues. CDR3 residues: CASSLRQESGYTF. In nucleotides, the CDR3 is TGTGCCAGCAGCTTAAGACAGGAATCTGGCTACACCTTC.

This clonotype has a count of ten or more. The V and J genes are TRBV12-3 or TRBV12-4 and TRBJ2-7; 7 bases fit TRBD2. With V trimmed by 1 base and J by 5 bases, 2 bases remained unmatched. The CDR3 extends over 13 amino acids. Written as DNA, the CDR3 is TGTGCCAGCAGTTTAGGGCTAGCGGACGAGCAGTACTTC. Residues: CASSLGLADEQYF.

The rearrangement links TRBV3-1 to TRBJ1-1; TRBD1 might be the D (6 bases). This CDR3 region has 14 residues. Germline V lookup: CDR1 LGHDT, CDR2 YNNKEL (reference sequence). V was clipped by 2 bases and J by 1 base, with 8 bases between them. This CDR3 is CASSQRGANTEAFF. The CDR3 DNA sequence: TGTGCCAGCAGCCAACGGGGGGCGAACACTGAAGCTTTCTTT.